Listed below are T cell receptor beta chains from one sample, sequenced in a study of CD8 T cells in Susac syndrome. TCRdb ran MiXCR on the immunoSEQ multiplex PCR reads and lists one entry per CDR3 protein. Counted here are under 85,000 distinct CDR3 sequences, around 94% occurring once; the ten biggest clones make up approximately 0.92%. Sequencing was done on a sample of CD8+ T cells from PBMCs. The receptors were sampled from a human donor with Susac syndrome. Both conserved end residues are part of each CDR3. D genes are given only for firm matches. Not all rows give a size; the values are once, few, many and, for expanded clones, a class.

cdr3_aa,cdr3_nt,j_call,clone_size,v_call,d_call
CASLAESTDTQYF,TGTGCCAGCTTAGCGGAGAGCACAGATACGCAGTATTTT,TRBJ2-3,.,TRBV2,.
CASSSTDPYEQYF,TGTGCCAGCAGTTCGACGGACCCCTACGAGCAGTACTTC,TRBJ2-7,.,TRBV27,.
CASSGITGMNTEAFF,TGTGCCAGCAGTGGGATTACAGGAATGAACACTGAAGCTTTCTTT,TRBJ1-1,.,TRBV27,.
CARVVAGRTGELFF,TGTGCCAGGGTCGTAGCGGGGAGAACCGGGGAGCTGTTTTTT,TRBJ2-2,few,TRBV6-1,TRBD2
CASSPSWTSEAYEQYF,TGTGCCAGCAGCCCCTCCTGGACTAGCGAGGCCTACGAGCAGTACTTC,TRBJ2-7,.,TRBV4-2,TRBD2
CASSLATETFF,TGTGCCAGCAGTTTAGCAACAGAGACGTTCTTC,TRBJ2-1,.,TRBV12-3/TRBV12-4,.
CASSPTTGNEQYF,TGTGCCAGCTCACCAACGACAGGGAACGAGCAGTACTTC,TRBJ2-7,.,TRBV18,TRBD1
CASSYSPSGIPTGGQFF,TGTGCCAGCAGTTACTCTCCTAGCGGGATTCCTACGGGTGGGCAGTTCTTC,TRBJ2-1,.,TRBV6-5,TRBD2
CASSLGFREKLFF,TGTGCCAGCAGCTTAGGGTTTCGGGAAAAACTGTTTTTT,TRBJ1-4,.,TRBV7-9,.
CASSVGGSGGGGETQYF,TGTGCCAGCAGCGTAGGAGGTTCTGGCGGGGGAGGAGAGACCCAGTACTTC,TRBJ2-5,.,TRBV9,TRBD2
CASSQDRSGGGGETQYF,TGCGCCAGCAGCCAAGACCGCTCCGGAGGGGGCGGAGAGACCCAGTACTTC,TRBJ2-5,.,TRBV4-1,.
CASSLGGNTGELFF,TGTGCCAGCAGTTTAGGGGGGAACACCGGGGAGCTGTTTTTT,TRBJ2-2,.,TRBV12-3/TRBV12-4,.
CASSQDVAEAYNEQFF,TGTGCCAGCAGCCAAGATGTAGCGGAAGCCTACAATGAGCAGTTCTTC,TRBJ2-1,.,TRBV3-1,.
CASSSVDRGKQETQYF,TGTGCCAGCAGCTCTGTGGACAGGGGCAAACAAGAGACCCAGTACTTC,TRBJ2-5,.,TRBV7-2,TRBD1
CASSLVQGSYNEQFF,TGTGCCAGCAGCTTGGTTCAGGGCTCCTACAATGAGCAGTTCTTC,TRBJ2-1,.,TRBV7-9,.
CASSEAHTTGWESNQPQHF,TGTGCCAGCAGTGAGGCCCACACGACAGGTTGGGAAAGCAATCAGCCCCAGCATTTT,TRBJ1-5,.,TRBV2,.
CASSFRGTVNYEQYF,TGTGCCAGCAGTTTTCGTGGGACGGTAAACTACGAGCAGTACTTC,TRBJ2-7,.,TRBV28,.
CASSQDEDTRGYYGYTF,TGTGCCAGCAGCCAAGATGAGGACACGCGAGGTTACTATGGCTACACCTTC,TRBJ1-2,.,TRBV3-1,.
CASSGGTDNRGELFF,TGTGCCAGCAGCGGAGGGACCGACAATCGCGGGGAGCTGTTTTTT,TRBJ2-2,.,TRBV7-9,.
CASSSTGAQPQHF,TGTGCCAGTAGTTCGACAGGGGCCCAGCCCCAGCATTTT,TRBJ1-5,once,TRBV19,TRBD1
CASSQDSQGWEETQYF,TGTGCCAGCAGCCAAGATTCACAGGGCTGGGAAGAGACCCAGTACTTC,TRBJ2-5,.,TRBV3-1,.
CASSPDYESQETQYF,TGTGCCAGCAGCCCTGATTACGAGAGCCAAGAGACCCAGTACTTC,TRBJ2-5,.,TRBV3-1,.
CASSEDRTYEQYF,TGCGCCAGCAGCGAGGACAGAACCTACGAGCAGTACTTC,TRBJ2-7,.,TRBV5-1,.
CASSVVKTGANYGYTF,TGTGCCAGCAGTGTAGTGAAGACAGGGGCTAACTATGGCTACACCTTC,TRBJ1-2,.,TRBV13,TRBD1
CASSLGLPYEQYF,TGTGCCAGCAGTTTAGGACTGCCCTACGAGCAGTACTTC,TRBJ2-7,few,TRBV27,.
CASRMGSGANVLTF,TGTGCCAGCAGGATGGGCTCTGGGGCCAACGTCCTGACTTTC,TRBJ2-6,.,TRBV2,.
CASSPDYGGLGNIQYF,TGCGCCAGCAGCCCCGACTACGGTGGGCTAGGGAACATTCAGTACTTC,TRBJ2-4,few,TRBV4-3,.
CASSYLVGNNEQFF,TGTGCCAGCAGTTATCTAGTAGGAAACAATGAGCAGTTCTTC,TRBJ2-1,.,TRBV6-2/TRBV6-3,.
CAWSSYRFATPEQYF,TGTGCCTGGAGTTCTTACAGGTTCGCCACGCCCGAGCAGTACTTC,TRBJ2-7,.,TRBV30,.
CASSRTSGGEVSNEQFF,TGTGCCAGCAGCAGGACTAGCGGGGGGGAGGTTTCCAATGAGCAGTTCTTC,TRBJ2-1,.,TRBV21-1,.
CASSYGVFSYEQYF,TGTGCCAGCAGTTACGGAGTTTTTTCCTACGAGCAGTACTTC,TRBJ2-7,.,TRBV6-5,.
CASSLDGGRYGANVLTF,TGTGCCAGCAGCTTGGACGGGGGTAGATACGGGGCCAACGTCCTGACTTTC,TRBJ2-6,once,TRBV5-6,.
CASGGLTGQETQYF,TGTGCCAGCGGGGGCTTGACAGGGCAAGAGACCCAGTACTTC,TRBJ2-5,.,TRBV6-5,TRBD1
CASSEGYYGYTF,TGTGCCAGTAGCGAGGGGTACTATGGCTACACCTTC,TRBJ1-2,.,TRBV19,.
CASSAGAGGSTDTQYF,TGTGCCAGCAGCGCAGGGGCCGGGGGTAGCACAGATACGCAGTATTTT,TRBJ2-3,.,TRBV9,.
CASSLDPTDGTEAFF,TGCGCCAGCAGCTTGGACCCGACAGATGGGACTGAAGCTTTCTTT,TRBJ1-1,.,TRBV5-1,.